This T cell receptor beta chain was identified during a study of cytomegalovirus exposure and HLA in healthy donors (dated by TCRdb to 2017 to 2019). Regarding the complete study: An earlier analysis of several hundred of the donors reported more than 250 Gb of sequence data and roughly 110 million unique TCR beta sequences from about 200 million T cells. To study patterns of TCR occurrence, a later analysis re-analyzed previously published TCR beta repertoires from around 700 donors and added high-resolution HLA genotyping. Donor age, sex, ethnicity and CMV serostatus were collected together with the repertoire data. About 5 DR-DQ haplotypes were handled as single units for association and clustering, since linkage in the cohort was strong. Along with the 666-subject first cohort, a separate validation cohort of over a hundred different subjects was used. An early release that covered some 640 HLA-typed donors contained approximately 300 gigabases of sequencing data and 75 million to 100 million unique TCR sequences. Of the 398 genotyped donors, 65% to 90% fell in the genetic ancestry cluster associated with self-reported Caucasian donors. Among approximately 370 genotyped donors of the cohort, an average of around 220,000 unique TCR beta nucleotide sequences was sequenced per donor, of which 15% to 20% were non-productive. Every repertoire in the discovery cohort had been generated on one and the same sequencing platform. To predict cytomegalovirus infection status, the study combined high-throughput TCR immunosequencing, statistical association of individual TCRs with disease status, and machine learning. HLA typing included class I and class II loci at four-digit resolution. The study was designed to test whether signatures of past pathogen exposure could be identified by cataloging public T cell receptors. The later analysis used no new phenotypic data to find candidate immune exposures, relying instead on TCR beta sequences and their occurrence across donors. An earlier analysis of several hundred of the donors applied high-throughput TCR beta sequencing to assess whether each TCR beta V gene segment acted as functional or pseudogenic. Using immunosequencing, the study profiled T cell repertoires from 500 to 800 subjects and related those repertoires to cytomegalovirus serostatus. Genome-wide SNP genotypes for about 55% of the 666 donors were used in a later genetic analysis, which treated that subset as a discovery cohort. Typing coverage differed by locus: A, B, C, DRB1 and DQB1 were typed in roughly 629-640 donors, DQA1 in about 560, DPA1 in around 600, and DPB1 in 472.

In the germline V gene, CDR1 corresponds to SGHTA and CDR2 to FQGNSA. Compared with germline, V lacks 0 bases and J lacks 4 bases; bases without a gene match: 6. The CDR3 covers 17 residues, taking in both the cysteine and the phenylalanine. Of all the DNA, just the CDR3 is kept, 51 bases in frame from base 1. Libraries were made using the immunoSEQ multiplex PCR assay. For the multiplex PCR, a mixture combining 60 forward primers for TCR Vbeta segments and 13 reverse primers for TCR Jbeta segments was used. Amplification of the CDR3 region of rearranged TCR beta genes was performed with a multiplex PCR assay on genomic DNA. The Illumina HiSeq System was used to sequence the amplified TCR beta libraries as 87-base-pair reads. The paper's data handling went like this. Across the 500 to 700 repertoires, a later analysis counted 60 million to 90 million unique TCR beta chains, 9 million to 14 million of which were shared by at least two donors. Raw reads were error-corrected and collapsed into unique sequences with a nearest-neighbor algorithm that merged closely related sequences to remove PCR and sequencing errors. V, D and J gene segments were assigned by aligning CDR3 sequences to IMGT reference sequences. For a sequence to be retained, a match of at least six nucleotides was required to both a V gene segment and a J gene segment. A rearrangement was called productive if the CDR3 had no stop codons and remained in frame with V and J, and every other rearrangement was called non-productive. CDR3 was defined by IMGT convention, running from the second conserved V-encoded cysteine to the conserved J-encoded phenylalanine. Sequences without an unambiguous match to a single V gene segment were excluded from the earlier analysis of approximately 560 of the donors. An earlier analysis of about 590 of the donors classified V segments as functional when productive rearrangements were above 56.7% and as segregating when the standard deviation between donors was above 5%. A statistical classification framework was built for diagnosing cytomegalovirus status from the catalog of TCR beta chain sequences. A later analysis assigned V and J genes by comparing TCR nucleotide sequences with IMGT/GENE-DB human TR gene sequences. Using the TCRdist pipeline, a later analysis assigned CDR3 sequences along with most-parsimonious VDJ recombination scenarios. In a later analysis, each TCR beta chain was defined by its CDR3 amino acid sequence together with its V-gene family, and reads without a unique V-gene family were excluded. As a way to deal with suspected cross-contamination and a sequencing artifact, a later analysis dropped approximately 590 nucleotide sequences that were highly shared and had low generation probability. In a later analysis, a clonal expansion index was calculated for each public chain from normalized within-repertoire ranks of inferred template counts. In a later analysis, generation probabilities were computed with a VDJ recombination model fitted to out-of-frame rearrangements, and the resulting probabilities were checked against IGoR. Hypergeometric tests were used in a later analysis to score TCR-TCR, TCR-HLA and TCR-CMV co-occurrence, with a repertoire-size bias correction applied to the TCR pairs. To estimate false discovery rates, a later analysis permuted the HLA or CMV assignments 20 times. In a later analysis, co-occurring TCRs were grouped using DBSCAN, with TCRdist sequence similarity added in when clustering inside HLA-allele-positive subsets. For co-occurrence clustering, repertoires with fewer than 30,000 or more than 120,000 public chains were excluded, along with about five repertoires with anomalous nucleotide sharing. This immuneACCESS table, as held by TCRdb, lists in-frame sequences with V and J called but not all clones. Of the missing ones, under half trace to an unresolved V gene in checked studies; the others have no known cause. For V, J and clone size, that table is used; D and trimming come from the DNA. This sample's table carries around 75,000 clones. The top ten clones comprise roughly an eighth of the sample.

About this clone: Its antigen remains unidentified.

General findings and caveats noted by the study authors: According to a later analysis, TCR association rates differed among HLA loci, with DRB1 alleles showing the most associated TCRs and HLA-C alleles showing the fewest. A few of the identified cytomegalovirus-associated TCR beta chains were confirmed in vitro to be specific for cytomegalovirus antigens. The 87-base-pair reads could not distinguish some IMGT-functional V segments, including TRBV6-2 and TRBV6-3, so those segments were excluded. The earlier analysis of approximately 590 of the donors excluded approximately 15 rarely observed V segments, including chromosome 9 orphons, because counts were too low. In a later analysis, most CMV-associated TCR beta chains were found to appear HLA-restricted, with HLA associations seemingly driven largely by CMV exposure. Broadly in line with IMGT annotations, most TCR beta V segments showed up in productive rearrangements about 87% or about 30% of the time in an earlier analysis of some 590 of the donors. Several of the top co-occurrence clusters appeared to be linked to parvovirus B19, influenza, CMV and Epstein-Barr virus, according to a later analysis. Compared with equally common non-associated chains, HLA-associated TCR beta chains in a later analysis were more clonally expanded and had lower generation probabilities. Specific HLA alleles were associated with over 15,000 TCR beta sequences at a false discovery rate of 0.05 in a later analysis. V-gene and J-gene trimming of TCR beta chains was associated with a missense DCLRE1C variant in a later genetic analysis, and the association was replicated in an independent cohort. Sequencing depth was assumed to be roughly uniform across donors in the presence/absence analyses, though that assumption may not hold. In this cohort, only TCR beta chains were sequenced, and detectable features were limited by the absence of alpha or paired-chain data. The authors suggested that the approach could potentially be generalized to other disease states and immunological phenotypes. The classifier was reported to diagnose cytomegalovirus status with high specificity and sensitivity in both the original cohort and the validation cohort. Most TCR sequences were seen in very few donors, while some public TCRs were found in many individuals. A total of 150 or so TCR beta chains were listed by the study as associated with cytomegalovirus. For the cohort, immune exposure information was limited to CMV serostatus. A further reported finding was that TCR beta sequences accurately predicted the HLA-A and HLA-B alleles for most subjects in the first cohort. Because some donors lacked HLA typing at each locus, the association tests relied only on the typed subset. A cluster of highly shared sequence variants was judged likely to be a technical artifact of the sequencing pipeline. When HLA alleles, especially DR and DQ, strongly co-occurred, TCR associations were difficult to assign to individual alleles. In a later genetic analysis, fewer N-insertions in productive TCRs were reported among donors in an Asian-associated ancestry cluster than the roughly 670-donor mean. Linkage disequilibrium might explain the correlated functional status among segregating V segments, but an unknown experimental factor could not be ruled out.

The cohort consisted of some 670 healthy bone marrow donors. Cohort members were all nominally healthy when sampled, although unrecorded immune exposures were likely present. The donor tested CMV seropositive, placing the donor among the 250 to 350 seropositive members of the cohort. Every donor gave a peripheral blood sample, and the peripheral blood mononuclear cells from that sample were used for TCR beta sequencing. Genomic DNA extraction from the blood cell samples was performed with the Qiagen DNeasy Blood Extraction Kit. The sequenced sample consisted of PBMCs. The V gene is TRBV7-2 and the J gene is TRBJ2-1; 10 bases in the junction line up with TRBD1. The sequence was obtained from a man in his forties or fifties in good health and CMV-seropositive. The sequenced DNA is TGTGCCAGCAGCTTAGCTTGGGGGACAGGGGCGTACAATGAGCAGTTCTTC. The translation is CASSLAWGTGAYNEQFF.